These T cell receptor beta chains were read from a single sample in a study of cytomegalovirus exposure and HLA in healthy donors. The method was immunoSEQ multiplex PCR; TCRdb's version includes in-frame clones alone and lacks a portion of them. The profile shows 150,000 to 200,000 clones, around 80% of them singletons. The sequencing input was PBMCs. The receptors were gathered from a woman in her twenties or thirties in good health and CMV-seropositive. CDR3s include the opening cysteine and the closing phenylalanine or tryptophan. Each record gives: J gene, D gene, V gene, clone size, CDR3 DNA, CDR3 protein. The D gene is left open where the match is weak. Only some rows state a clone size, as once, few, many or a class for expanded clones.

>TRBJ2-1|TRBD2|TRBV5-5|.
TGTGCCAGCAGCGACCGTGGTAGCGGGGTCCACAATGAGCAGTTCTTC
CASSDRGSGVHNEQFF
>TRBJ1-3|.|TRBV7-6|few
TGTGCCAGCAGCATCGGGGGAACAGTCTCTGGAAACACCATATATTTT
CASSIGGTVSGNTIYF
>TRBJ2-3|TRBD2|TRBV7-9|once
TGTGCCAGCAGCATGCGCACAGACGGGAGGGATACGCAGTATTTT
CASSMRTDGRDTQYF
>TRBJ2-3|TRBD1|TRBV7-2|.
TGTGCCAGCAGCTACGGGGACAGGGAGGCAGATACGCAGTATTTT
CASSYGDREADTQYF
>TRBJ2-5|TRBD1|TRBV7-2|.
TGTGCCAGCACCGGGTACAGGGGTAGGGAGACCCAGTACTTC
CASTGYRGRETQYF
>TRBJ2-3|TRBD1|TRBV19|.
TGTGCCAGTAGCACCGGGACAGGGGTAGATACGCAGTATTTT
CASSTGTGVDTQYF
>TRBJ2-5|.|TRBV2|.
TGTGCCAGCAGTGAATCTAGTCCGGAGACCCAGTACTTC
CASSESSPETQYF
>TRBJ1-4|TRBD1|TRBV5-6|.
TGTGCCAGCAGCCAGGGACAGCTTAAACTGTTTTTT
CASSQGQLKLFF
>TRBJ1-4|.|TRBV7-2|.
TGTGCCAGCAGCCGTCGGTCGGGTAATGAAAAACTGTTTTTT
CASSRRSGNEKLFF
>TRBJ2-7|TRBD1|TRBV5-1|.
TGCGCCAGCAGCTTGGGGACAGGGTACGAGCAGTACTTC
CASSLGTGYEQYF
>TRBJ1-2|.|TRBV9|.
TGTGCCAGCAGCGTAGAAGCTGCTAACTATGGCTACACCTTC
CASSVEAANYGYTF
>TRBJ1-1|.|TRBV12-1|.
TGTGCCAGCAGACCCCGGGAGGGGAGGACTGAAGCTTTCTTT
CASRPREGRTEAFF
>TRBJ1-5|TRBD1|TRBV27|.
TGTGCCAGCAGTCCGCGACAGGGGGCACGATGGCAGCCCCAGCATTTT
CASSPRQGARWQPQHF
>TRBJ2-3|.|TRBV5-1|.
TGCGCCAGCAGCTTACAGGAGCGAGCTACGCAGTATTTT
CASSLQERATQYF
>TRBJ2-4|TRBD2|TRBV5-6|.
TGTGCCAGCAGCTCCCCGACTAGCGGGGGGGCAACAAACATTCAGTACTTC
CASSSPTSGGATNIQYF
>TRBJ1-2|TRBD1|TRBV6-5|.
TGTGCCAGCAGCCCGGTCAGGGGGGAAGGCTACACCTTC
CASSPVRGEGYTF
>TRBJ1-3|TRBD1|TRBV2|once
TGTGCCAGCAGTTTAACAGGGGGTGGTGGAAACACCATATATTTT
CASSLTGGGGNTIYF
>TRBJ2-7|.|TRBV5-4|.
TGTGCCAGCAGCTTAAAAACAGGGTCCTACGAGCAGTACTTC
CASSLKTGSYEQYF
>TRBJ2-1|.|TRBV7-2|.
TGTGCCAGCAGCTTGGGCCGACAGTCTAGGGAGCAGTTCTTC
CASSLGRQSREQFF
>TRBJ1-5|TRBD1|TRBV5-1|.
TGCGCCAGCAGCCAGGGACAGGGGGTTGGCAATCAGCCCCAGCATTTT
CASSQGQGVGNQPQHF
>TRBJ1-2|.|TRBV7-8|.
TGTGCCAGCAGCTTCGGTTGGAGGGGTGATGGCTACACCTTC
CASSFGWRGDGYTF
>TRBJ1-1|TRBD1|TRBV11-2|.
TGTGCCAGCAGCTTAGTTAGGGGACAGGGAGCTGAAGCTTTCTTT
CASSLVRGQGAEAFF
>TRBJ1-6|.|TRBV25-1|.
TGTGCCAGCAGTGGGGCATCGTCCTATAATTCACCCCTCCACTTT
CASSGASSYNSPLHF
>TRBJ1-3|.|TRBV4-2|.
TGTGCCAGCAGCCAAGATCGGGGGAGCTCTGGAAACACCATATATTTT
CASSQDRGSSGNTIYF
>TRBJ1-4|.|TRBV5-1|.
TGCGCCAGCAGCCCGCAGGGCGCAACTAATGAAAAACTGTTTTTT
CASSPQGATNEKLFF
>TRBJ2-3|TRBD2|TRBV10-1|once
TGCGCCACCAGACCAGGGACTAGCTCATCAGATACGCAGTATTTT
CATRPGTSSSDTQYF
>TRBJ2-5|TRBD2|TRBV7-2|.
TGTGCCAGCAGCCTGACTAGCGGGGGGCCGGGAGAGACCCAGTACTTC
CASSLTSGGPGETQYF
>TRBJ2-5|TRBD2|TRBV7-9|.
TGTGCCAGCAGACTCGCGGGGGGCGCGGAGACCCAGTACTTC
CASRLAGGAETQYF
>TRBJ1-1|.|TRBV10-3|.
TGTGCCATCAGTGAACGGGGAGGGAACACTGAAGCTTTCTTT
CAISERGGNTEAFF
>TRBJ2-2|TRBD2|TRBV27|.
TGTGCCAGCGTGGGACTAGCGGGTTCCTTGTACACCGGGGAGCTGTTTTTT
CASVGLAGSLYTGELFF
>TRBJ1-2|.|TRBV11-2|.
TGTGCCAGCAGCTTAGACGGAGGGAGGGATAACGGCTACACCTTC
CASSLDGGRDNGYTF
>TRBJ2-2|TRBD2|TRBV5-1|few
TGCGCCAGCAGTCCGAGGACTAGCGGGCCAACCGGGGAGCTGTTTTTT
CASSPRTSGPTGELFF
>TRBJ2-7|.|TRBV30|.
TGTGCCTGGATGGATGGGGCGGTCTACGAGCAGTACTTC
CAWMDGAVYEQYF
>TRBJ2-1|TRBD2|TRBV29-1|.
TGCAGCGTCCGACAAAGACTAGCGGGGCTTCTCCTTACGCAGTTCTTC
CSVRQRLAGLLLTQFF
>TRBJ2-3|TRBD1|TRBV4-3|.
TGCGCCAGCAGCCAAGATCAGGGACAGAGGGGACCAGATACGCAGTATTTT
CASSQDQGQRGPDTQYF
>TRBJ1-3|TRBD1|TRBV6-1|few
TGTGCCAGCAGTGAATCGGGGACAGTAGGAAACACCATATATTTT
CASSESGTVGNTIYF
>TRBJ2-1|TRBD2|TRBV6-5|.
TGTGCCAGCAGTTACGGACTAGCGGAATACAATGAGCAGTTCTTC
CASSYGLAEYNEQFF
>TRBJ1-4|TRBD1|TRBV10-3|.
TGTGCCATCGCACCGGGACAGGGGGCAGGGGAAAAACTGTTTTTT
CAIAPGQGAGEKLFF
>TRBJ2-1|.|TRBV5-1|few
TGCGCCAGCAGCCGTGACCAGGTGAGCTCCTACAATGAGCAGTTCTTC
CASSRDQVSSYNEQFF
>TRBJ1-2|.|TRBV5-1|.
TGCGCCAGCAGCTTGGCCCTCTCGGGTCCGAATGGCTACACCTTC
CASSLALSGPNGYTF
>TRBJ2-2|.|TRBV4-3|.
TGCGCCAGCAGCCAACACTATGGCGGGGAGCTGTTTTTT
CASSQHYGGELFF
>TRBJ1-1|TRBD1|TRBV25-1|few
TGTGCCAGCAGTGAATATGGGACAGGATTCACTGAAGCTTTCTTT
CASSEYGTGFTEAFF
>TRBJ1-1|.|TRBV7-2|.
TGTGCCAGCAGCTTAGTTCGGGTGTTGAACACTGAAGCTTTCTTT
CASSLVRVLNTEAFF
>TRBJ2-1|TRBD2|TRBV29-1|.
TGCAGCGGCAGAGGCTCGACTAGCGGATACAATGAGCAGTTCTTC
CSGRGSTSGYNEQFF